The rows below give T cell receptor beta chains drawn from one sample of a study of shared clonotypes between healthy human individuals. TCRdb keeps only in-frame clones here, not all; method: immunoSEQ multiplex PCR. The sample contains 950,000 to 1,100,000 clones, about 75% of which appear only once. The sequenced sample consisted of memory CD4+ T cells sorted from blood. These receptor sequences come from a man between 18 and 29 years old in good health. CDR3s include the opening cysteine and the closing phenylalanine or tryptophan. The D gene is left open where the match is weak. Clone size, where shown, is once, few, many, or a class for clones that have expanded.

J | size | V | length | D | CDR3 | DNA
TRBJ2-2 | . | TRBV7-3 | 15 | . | CASRATTQPTGELFF | TGTGCCAGCAGGGCCACGACACAGCCTACCGGGGAGCTGTTTTTT
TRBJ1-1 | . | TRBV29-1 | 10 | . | CSGERGRAFF | TGCAGCGGTGAACGGGGGAGAGCTTTCTTT
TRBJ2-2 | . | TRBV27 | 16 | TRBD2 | CASSTLAGGLSGELFF | TGTGCCAGCAGTACTCTAGCGGGGGGCCTCTCCGGGGAGCTGTTTTTT
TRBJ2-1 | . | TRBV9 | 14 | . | CASSVLPDYNEQFF | TGTGCCAGCAGCGTACTACCGGACTACAATGAGCAGTTCTTC
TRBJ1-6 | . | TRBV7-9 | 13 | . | CASSPITVSPLHF | TGTGCCAGCAGCCCAATAACGGTTTCACCCCTCCACTTT
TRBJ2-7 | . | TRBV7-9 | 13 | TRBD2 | CASSSGPGGEQYF | TGTGCCAGCAGTTCAGGGCCGGGAGGCGAGCAGTACTTC
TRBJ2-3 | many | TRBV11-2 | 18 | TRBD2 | CASTLRLNSGSGTDTQYF | TGTGCCAGCACCCTCCGACTAAATAGCGGGTCAGGCACAGATACGCAGTATTTT
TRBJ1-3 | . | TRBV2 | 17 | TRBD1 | CASSAETGASSGNTIYF | TGTGCCAGCAGTGCGGAGACAGGGGCGAGCTCTGGAAACACCATATATTTT
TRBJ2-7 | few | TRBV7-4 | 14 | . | CASSPCSPSYEQYF | TGTGCCAGCAGCCCCTGTTCCCCGTCCTACGAGCAGTACTTC
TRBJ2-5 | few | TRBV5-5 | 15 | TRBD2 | CASSLGGSGVETQYF | TGTGCCAGCAGCTTGGGTGGTAGCGGGGTAGAGACCCAGTACTTC
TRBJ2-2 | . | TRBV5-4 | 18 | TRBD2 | CASSPRVTSGANTGELFF | TGTGCCAGCAGCCCAAGGGTGACTAGCGGGGCGAACACCGGGGAGCTGTTTTTT
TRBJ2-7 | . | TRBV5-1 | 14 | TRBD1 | CASSPGQVSYEQYF | TGCGCCAGCAGCCCGGGACAGGTATCTTACGAGCAGTACTTC
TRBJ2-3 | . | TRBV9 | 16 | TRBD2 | CASSVGTSGGTDTQYF | TGTGCCAGCAGCGTAGGGACTAGCGGGGGCACAGATACGCAGTATTTT
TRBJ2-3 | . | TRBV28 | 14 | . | CASSEQASTDTQYF | TGTGCCAGCAGTGAACAGGCTAGCACAGATACGCAGTATTTT
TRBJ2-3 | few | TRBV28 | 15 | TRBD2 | CASSGSGGAADTQYF | TGTGCCAGCAGCGGTAGCGGGGGGGCCGCAGATACGCAGTATTTT
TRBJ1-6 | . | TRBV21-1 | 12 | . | CASSTGTLIPHF | TGTGCCAGCAGCACGGGGACGCTTATTCCCCACTTT
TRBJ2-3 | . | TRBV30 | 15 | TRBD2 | CAWSTPGLAGMAQYF | TGTGCCTGGAGTACCCCGGGACTAGCGGGGATGGCGCAGTATTTT
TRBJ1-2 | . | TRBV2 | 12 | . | CARSEGNYGYTF | TGTGCCAGGTCGGAGGGTAACTATGGCTACACCTTC
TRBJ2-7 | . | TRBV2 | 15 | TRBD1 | CASSASRQGQNEQYF | TGTGCCAGCAGTGCTAGCCGACAGGGCCAAAACGAGCAGTACTTC
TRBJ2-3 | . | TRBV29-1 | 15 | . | CSVEDHTSFRDTQYF | TGCAGCGTTGAAGATCATACTAGCTTCAGAGATACGCAGTATTTT
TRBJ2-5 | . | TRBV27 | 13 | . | CASSFDGRETQYF | TGTGCCAGCAGTTTCGACGGGCGAGAGACCCAGTACTTC
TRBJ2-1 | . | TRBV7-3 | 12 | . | CASSPVAGEQFF | TGTGCCAGCAGCCCCGTTGCTGGTGAGCAGTTCTTC
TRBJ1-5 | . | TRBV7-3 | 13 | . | CASSLGTGQPQHF | TGTGCCAGCAGCTTAGGTACTGGGCAGCCCCAGCATTTT
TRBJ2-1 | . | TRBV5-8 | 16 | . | CASNPVGRDFKGEQFF | TGTGCCAGCAACCCGGTAGGCAGGGACTTCAAGGGCGAGCAGTTCTTC
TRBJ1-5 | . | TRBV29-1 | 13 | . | CSVDSGSGQPQHF | TGCAGCGTTGATTCGGGGTCGGGCCAGCCCCAGCATTTT
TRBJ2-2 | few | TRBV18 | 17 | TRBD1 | CASSPRETGSYTGELFF | TGTGCCAGCTCACCACGGGAGACAGGGAGTTATACCGGGGAGCTGTTTTTT
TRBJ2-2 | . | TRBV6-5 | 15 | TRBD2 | CASTNGLAGTGELFF | TGTGCCAGCACCAACGGACTAGCTGGCACCGGGGAGCTGTTTTTT
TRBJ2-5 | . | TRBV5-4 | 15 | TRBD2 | CASSIERGPQETQYF | TGTGCCAGCAGTATTGAGCGGGGGCCTCAAGAGACCCAGTACTTC
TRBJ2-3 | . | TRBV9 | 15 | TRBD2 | CASSQSAGVTDTQYF | TGTGCCAGCAGCCAGTCGGCGGGGGTCACAGATACGCAGTATTTT
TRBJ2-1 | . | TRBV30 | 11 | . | CAWNPGNEQFF | TGTGCCTGGAATCCCGGCAATGAGCAGTTCTTC
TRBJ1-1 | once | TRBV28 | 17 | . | CTSSLLRTAIMSTEAFF | TGTACCAGCAGTCTGCTTAGGACAGCGATAATGAGCACTGAAGCTTTCTTT
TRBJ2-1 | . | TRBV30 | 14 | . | CAWSKGGLYNEQFF | TGTGCCTGGAGTAAGGGGGGGCTCTACAATGAGCAGTTCTTC
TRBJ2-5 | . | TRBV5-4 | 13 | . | CASSLGDGPAPYF | TGTGCCAGCAGCTTGGGTGACGGCCCTGCTCCGTACTTC
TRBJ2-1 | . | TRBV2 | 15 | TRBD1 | CASSAGQGRGDEQFF | TGTGCCAGCAGCGCGGGACAGGGAAGAGGCGATGAGCAGTTCTTC
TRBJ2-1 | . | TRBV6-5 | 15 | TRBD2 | CASSPGTRTHNEQFF | TGTGCCAGCAGTCCCGGGACTAGGACCCACAATGAGCAGTTCTTC
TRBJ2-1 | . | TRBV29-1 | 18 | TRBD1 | CSVEGRGQGAIGGAPKFF | TGCAGCGTTGAAGGGCGGGGACAGGGGGCTATCGGGGGCGCCCCCAAGTTCTTC
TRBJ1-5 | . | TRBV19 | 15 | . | CASRPLGLGNQPQHF | TGTGCCAGTAGACCCCTCGGACTAGGGAATCAGCCCCAGCATTTT
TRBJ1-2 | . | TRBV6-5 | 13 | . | CASSYGGDYGYTF | TGTGCCAGCAGTTACGGCGGGGACTATGGCTACACCTTC
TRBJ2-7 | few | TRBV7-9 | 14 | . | CASSPGPAIREQYF | TGTGCCAGCAGCCCGGGGCCAGCCATACGGGAGCAGTACTTC
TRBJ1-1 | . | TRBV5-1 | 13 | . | CASSFAENTEAFF | TGCGCCAGCAGCTTTGCCGAGAACACTGAAGCTTTCTTT
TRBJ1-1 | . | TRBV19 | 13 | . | CASSDTLGTEAFF | TGTGCCAGTAGCGACACTCTCGGCACTGAAGCTTTCTTT